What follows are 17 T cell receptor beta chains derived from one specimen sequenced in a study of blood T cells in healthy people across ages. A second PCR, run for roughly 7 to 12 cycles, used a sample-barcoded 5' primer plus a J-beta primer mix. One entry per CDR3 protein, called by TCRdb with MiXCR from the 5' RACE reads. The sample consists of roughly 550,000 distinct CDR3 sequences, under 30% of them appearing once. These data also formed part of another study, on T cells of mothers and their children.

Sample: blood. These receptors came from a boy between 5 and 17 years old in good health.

The CDR3 spells CASSSQITGFPGELFF. The DNA for the CDR3 is TGTGCCAGCAGCTCTCAAATTACAGGGTTTCCCGGGGAGCTGTTTTTT. The V and J genes are TRBV5-5 and TRBJ2-2; possibly TRBD1 for D (6 bases). CDR1 and CDR2 from the germline V gene are SGHKS and YYEKEE (reference sequence). CDR3 length: 16 residues. V dropped 3 bases and J dropped 6 bases, with 18 bases sitting between them.

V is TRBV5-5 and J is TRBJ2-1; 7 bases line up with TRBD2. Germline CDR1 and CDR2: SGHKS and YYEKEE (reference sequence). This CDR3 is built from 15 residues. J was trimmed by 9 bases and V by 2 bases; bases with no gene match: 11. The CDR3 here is CASSLIAGRGPEQFF. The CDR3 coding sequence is TGTGCCAGCAGCTTAATCGCGGGGAGGGGCCCTGAGCAGTTCTTC.

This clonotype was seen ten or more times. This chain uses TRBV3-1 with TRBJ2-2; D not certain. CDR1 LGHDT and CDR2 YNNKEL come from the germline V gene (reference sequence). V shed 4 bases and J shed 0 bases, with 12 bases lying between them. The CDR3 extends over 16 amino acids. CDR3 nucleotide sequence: TGTGCCAGCAGCCCCCGGACCCCGCCGAACACCGGGGAGCTGTTTTTT. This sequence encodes CASSPRTPPNTGELFF.

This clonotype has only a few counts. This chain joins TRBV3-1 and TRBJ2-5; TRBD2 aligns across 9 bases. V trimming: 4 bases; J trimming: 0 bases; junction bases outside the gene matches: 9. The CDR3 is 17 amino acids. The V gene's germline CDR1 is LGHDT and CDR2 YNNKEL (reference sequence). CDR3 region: CASSPSVVAGDQETQYF. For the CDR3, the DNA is TGTGCCAGCAGCCCGTCCGTGGTAGCGGGGGACCAAGAGACCCAGTACTTC.

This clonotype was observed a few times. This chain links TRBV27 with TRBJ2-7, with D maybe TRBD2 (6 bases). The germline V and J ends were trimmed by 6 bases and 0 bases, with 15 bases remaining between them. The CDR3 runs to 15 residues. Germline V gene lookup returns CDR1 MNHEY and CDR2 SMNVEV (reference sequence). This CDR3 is CASRLDYPSSYEQYF. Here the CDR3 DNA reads TGTGCCAGCAGACTGGACTACCCGAGCTCCTACGAGCAGTACTTC.

Here the CDR3 reads CASSYTGSNNSPLHF. For the CDR3, the DNA is TGTGCCAGCAGTTACACAGGGTCCAATAATTCACCCCTCCACTTT. V usage is TRBV12-3 or TRBV12-4 and J usage is TRBJ1-6; a weak D match, TRBD1 (6 bases). The CDR3 is 15 amino acids. The V gene lost 4 bases and the J gene lost 5 bases, with 12 bases spanning the gap.

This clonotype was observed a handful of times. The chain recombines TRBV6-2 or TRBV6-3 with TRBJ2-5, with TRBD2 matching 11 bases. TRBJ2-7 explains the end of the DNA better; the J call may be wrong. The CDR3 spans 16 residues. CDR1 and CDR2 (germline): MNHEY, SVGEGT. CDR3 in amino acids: CASSYSTSGELYEQYF. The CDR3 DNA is TGTGCCAGCAGTTACTCGACTAGCGGGGAGTTGTACGAGCAGTACTTC.

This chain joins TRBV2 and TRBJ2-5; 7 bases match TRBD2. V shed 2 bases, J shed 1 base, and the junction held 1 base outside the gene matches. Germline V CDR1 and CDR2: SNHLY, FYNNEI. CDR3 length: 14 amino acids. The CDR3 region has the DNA TGTGCCAGCAGTGAACTAGCGGTCCAAGAGACCCAGTACTTC. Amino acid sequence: CASSELAVQETQYF.

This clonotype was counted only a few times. The CDR3 spells CASSLKGQPTYEQYF. The CDR3 coding sequence is TGTGCCAGCAGTTTAAAGGGACAGCCGACCTACGAGCAGTACTTC. The V gene is TRBV27, the J gene TRBJ2-7; 7 positions agree with TRBD1. This CDR3 has 15 residues. Unmatched junction bases numbered 6, after V lost 2 bases and J lost 2 bases. Germline V lookup: CDR1 MNHEY, CDR2 SMNVEV (reference sequence).

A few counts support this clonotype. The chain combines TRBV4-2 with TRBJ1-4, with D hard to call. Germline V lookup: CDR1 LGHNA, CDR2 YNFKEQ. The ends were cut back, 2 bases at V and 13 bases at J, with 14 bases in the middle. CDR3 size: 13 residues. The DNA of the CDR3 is TGTGCCAGCAGCCAATTGACCGGCTCTCCACTGTTTTTT. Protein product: CASSQLTGSPLFF.

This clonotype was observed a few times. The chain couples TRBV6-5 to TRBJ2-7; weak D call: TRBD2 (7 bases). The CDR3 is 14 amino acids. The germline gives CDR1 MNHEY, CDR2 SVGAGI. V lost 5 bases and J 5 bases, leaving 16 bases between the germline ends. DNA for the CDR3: TGTGCCAGCAGTGGGAGGGGGGCGGGGCACGAGCAGTACTTC. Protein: CASSGRGAGHEQYF.

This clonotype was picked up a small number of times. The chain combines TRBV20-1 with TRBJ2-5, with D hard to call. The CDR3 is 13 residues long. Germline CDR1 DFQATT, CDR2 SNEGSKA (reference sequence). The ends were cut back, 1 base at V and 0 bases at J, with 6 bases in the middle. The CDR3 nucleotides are TGCAGTGCTAGAGCGGTCAACCAAGAGACCCAGTACTTC. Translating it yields CSARAVNQETQYF.

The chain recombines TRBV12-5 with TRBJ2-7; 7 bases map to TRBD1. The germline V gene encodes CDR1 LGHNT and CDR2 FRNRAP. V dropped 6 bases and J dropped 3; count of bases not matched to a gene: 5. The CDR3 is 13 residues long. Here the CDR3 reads CASGPGQVYEQYF. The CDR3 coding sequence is TGTGCTAGTGGGCCAGGACAGGTCTACGAGCAGTACTTC.

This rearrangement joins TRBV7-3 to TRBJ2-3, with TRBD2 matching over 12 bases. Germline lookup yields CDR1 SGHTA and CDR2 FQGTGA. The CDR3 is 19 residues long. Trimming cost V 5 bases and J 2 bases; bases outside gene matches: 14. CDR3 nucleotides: TGTGCCAGCAGCGCTATCTCCGGGACTAGCGGGCTAGACACAGATACGCAGTATTTT. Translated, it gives CASSAISGTSGLDTDTQYF. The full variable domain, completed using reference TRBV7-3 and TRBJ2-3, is GAGVSQTPSNKVTEKGKYVELRCDPISGHTALYWYRQSLGQGPEFLIYFQGTGAADDSGLPNDRFFAVRPEGSVSTLKIQRTERGDSAVYLCASSAISGTSGLDTDTQYFGPGTRLTVL.

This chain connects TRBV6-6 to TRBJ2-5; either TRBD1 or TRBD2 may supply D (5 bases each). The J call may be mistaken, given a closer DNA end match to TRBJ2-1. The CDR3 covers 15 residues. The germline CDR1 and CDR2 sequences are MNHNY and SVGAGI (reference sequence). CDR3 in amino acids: CASSPGRILHNEQFF. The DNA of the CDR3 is TGTGCCAGCAGCCCGGGGCGGATCTTACACAATGAGCAGTTCTTC.

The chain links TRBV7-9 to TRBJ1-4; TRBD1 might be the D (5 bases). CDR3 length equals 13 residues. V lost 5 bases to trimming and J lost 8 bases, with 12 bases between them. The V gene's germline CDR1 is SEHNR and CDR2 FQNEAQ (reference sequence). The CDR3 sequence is CASSPGTPEKLFF. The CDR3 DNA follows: TGTGCCAGCAGCCCGGGGACTCCGGAAAAACTGTTTTTT.

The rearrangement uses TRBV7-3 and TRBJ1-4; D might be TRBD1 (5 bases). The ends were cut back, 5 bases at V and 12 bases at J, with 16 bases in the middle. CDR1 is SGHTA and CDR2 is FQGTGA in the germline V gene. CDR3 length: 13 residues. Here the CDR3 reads CASSPREGEQLFF. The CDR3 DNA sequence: TGTGCCAGCAGCCCCCGGGAAGGGGAGCAACTGTTTTTT.